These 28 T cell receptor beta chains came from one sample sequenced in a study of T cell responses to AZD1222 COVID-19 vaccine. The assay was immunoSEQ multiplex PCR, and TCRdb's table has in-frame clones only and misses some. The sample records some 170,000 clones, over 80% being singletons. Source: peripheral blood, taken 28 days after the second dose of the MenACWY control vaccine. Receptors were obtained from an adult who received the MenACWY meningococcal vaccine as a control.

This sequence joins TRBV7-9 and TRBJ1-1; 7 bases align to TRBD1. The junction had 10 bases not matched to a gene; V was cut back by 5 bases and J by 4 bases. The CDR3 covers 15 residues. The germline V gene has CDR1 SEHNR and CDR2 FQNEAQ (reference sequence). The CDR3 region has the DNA TGTGCCAGCAGCAGTAGGACAGGAGGAGGCACTGAAGCTTTCTTT. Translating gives CASSSRTGGGTEAFF.

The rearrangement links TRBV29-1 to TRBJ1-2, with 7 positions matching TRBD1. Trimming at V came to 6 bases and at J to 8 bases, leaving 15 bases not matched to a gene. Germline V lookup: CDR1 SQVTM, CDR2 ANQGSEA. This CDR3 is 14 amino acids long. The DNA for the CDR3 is TGCAGCGTGGGCCGACAGGGAGTGGTGGGGGGCTACACCTTC. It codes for CSVGRQGVVGGYTF.

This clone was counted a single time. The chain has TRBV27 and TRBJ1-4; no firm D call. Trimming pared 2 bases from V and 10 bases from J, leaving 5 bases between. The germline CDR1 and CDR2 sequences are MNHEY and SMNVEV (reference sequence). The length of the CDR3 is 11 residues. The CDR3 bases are TGTGCCAGCAGTTTAGGAGGAAAACTGTTTTTT. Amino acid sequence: CASSLGGKLFF.

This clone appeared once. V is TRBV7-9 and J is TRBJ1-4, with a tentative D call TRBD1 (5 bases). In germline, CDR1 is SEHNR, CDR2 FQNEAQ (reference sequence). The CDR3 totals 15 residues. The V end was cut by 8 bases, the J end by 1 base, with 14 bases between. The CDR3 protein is CASVGGLGTNEKLFF. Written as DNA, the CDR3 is TGTGCCAGCGTGGGGGGACTTGGAACTAATGAAAAACTGTTTTTT. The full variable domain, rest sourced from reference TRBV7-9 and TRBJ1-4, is DTGVSQNPRHKITKRGQNVTFRCDPISEHNRLYWYRQTLGQGPEFLTYFQNEAQLEKSRLLSDRFSAERPKGSFSTLEIQRTEQGDSAMYLCASVGGLGTNEKLFFGSGTQLSVL.

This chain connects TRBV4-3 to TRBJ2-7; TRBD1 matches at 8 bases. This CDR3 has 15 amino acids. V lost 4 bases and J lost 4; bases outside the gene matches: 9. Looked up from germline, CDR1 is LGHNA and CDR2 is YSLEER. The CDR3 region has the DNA TGCGCCAGCAGCCCCGGGACAGGAGTTGAATACGAGCAGTACTTC. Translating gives CASSPGTGVEYEQYF.

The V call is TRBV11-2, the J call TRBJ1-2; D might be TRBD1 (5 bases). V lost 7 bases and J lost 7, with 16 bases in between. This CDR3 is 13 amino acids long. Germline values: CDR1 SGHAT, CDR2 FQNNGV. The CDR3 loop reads CASTPGTPGGYTF. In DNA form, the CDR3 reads TGTGCCAGCACCCCCGGGACTCCAGGTGGCTACACCTTC.

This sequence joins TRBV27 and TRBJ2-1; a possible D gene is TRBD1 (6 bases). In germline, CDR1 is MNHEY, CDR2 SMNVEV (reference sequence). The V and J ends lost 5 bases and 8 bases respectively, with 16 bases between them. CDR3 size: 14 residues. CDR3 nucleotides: TGTGCCAGCAGTCTCTCCGGGACAAGCTATGAGCAGTTCTTC. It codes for CASSLSGTSYEQFF.

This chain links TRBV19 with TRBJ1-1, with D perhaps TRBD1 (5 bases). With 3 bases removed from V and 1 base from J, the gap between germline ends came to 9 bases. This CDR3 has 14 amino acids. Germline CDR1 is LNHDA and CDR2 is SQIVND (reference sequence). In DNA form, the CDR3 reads TGTGCCAGTAGTATCCAGGGAAGGAACACTGAAGCTTTCTTT. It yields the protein CASSIQGRNTEAFF. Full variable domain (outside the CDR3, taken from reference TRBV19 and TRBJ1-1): DGGITQSPKYLFRKEGQNVTLSCEQNLNHDAMYWYRQDPGQGLRLIYYSQIVNDFQKGDIAEGYSVSREKKESFPLTVTSAQKNPTAFYLCASSIQGRNTEAFFGQGTRLTVV.

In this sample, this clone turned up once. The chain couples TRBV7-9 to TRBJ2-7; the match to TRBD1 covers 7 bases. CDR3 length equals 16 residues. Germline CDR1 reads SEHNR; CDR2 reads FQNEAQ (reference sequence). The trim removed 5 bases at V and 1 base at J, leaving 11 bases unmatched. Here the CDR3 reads CASSTQGPHLSYEQYF. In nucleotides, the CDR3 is TGTGCCAGCAGCACACAGGGGCCCCACCTTTCCTACGAGCAGTACTTC.

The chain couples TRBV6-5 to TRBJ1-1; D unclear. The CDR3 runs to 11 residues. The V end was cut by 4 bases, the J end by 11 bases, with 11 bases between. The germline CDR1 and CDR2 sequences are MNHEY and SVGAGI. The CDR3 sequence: CASSSVAQAFF. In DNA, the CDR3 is TGTGCCAGCAGTTCGGTGGCGCAGGCTTTCTTT.

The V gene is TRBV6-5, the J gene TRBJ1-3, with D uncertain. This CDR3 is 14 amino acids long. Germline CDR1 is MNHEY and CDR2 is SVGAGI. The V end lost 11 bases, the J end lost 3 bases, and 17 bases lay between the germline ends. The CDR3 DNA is TGTGCCTCCCATCGGCCCGGGGTTGGAAACACCATATATTTT. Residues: CASHRPGVGNTIYF.

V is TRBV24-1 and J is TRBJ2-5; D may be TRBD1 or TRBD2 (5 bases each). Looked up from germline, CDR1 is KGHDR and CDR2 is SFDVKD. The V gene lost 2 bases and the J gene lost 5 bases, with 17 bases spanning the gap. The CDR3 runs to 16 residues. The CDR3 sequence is CATSDSARDGVETQYF. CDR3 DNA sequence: TGTGCCACCAGTGATTCCGCCCGGGACGGAGTGGAGACCCAGTACTTC.

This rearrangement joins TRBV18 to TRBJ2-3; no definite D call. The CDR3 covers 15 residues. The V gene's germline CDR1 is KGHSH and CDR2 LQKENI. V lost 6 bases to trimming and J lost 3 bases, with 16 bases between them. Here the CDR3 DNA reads TGTGCCAGCTCCCGTACAAACCTCTGGACAGATACGCAGTATTTT. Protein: CASSRTNLWTDTQYF.

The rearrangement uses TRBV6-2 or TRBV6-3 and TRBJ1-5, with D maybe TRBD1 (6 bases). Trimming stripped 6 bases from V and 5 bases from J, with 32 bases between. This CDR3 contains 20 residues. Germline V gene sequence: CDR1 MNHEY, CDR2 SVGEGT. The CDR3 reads CASSVITTGQRGFKDQPQHF. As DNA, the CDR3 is TGTGCCAGCAGCGTTATAACGACCGGACAGAGGGGTTTCAAGGATCAGCCCCAGCATTTT.

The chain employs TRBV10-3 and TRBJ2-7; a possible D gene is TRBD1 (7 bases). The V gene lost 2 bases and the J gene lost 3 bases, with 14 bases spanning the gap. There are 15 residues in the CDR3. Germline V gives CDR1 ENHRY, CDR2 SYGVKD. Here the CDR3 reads CAISERHQGGYEQYF. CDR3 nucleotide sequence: TGTGCCATCAGTGAGCGACACCAGGGGGGCTACGAGCAGTACTTC.

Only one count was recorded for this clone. CDR3 residues: CASSLTGDNTEAFF. The CDR3 DNA follows: TGTGCCAGCAGCTTAACAGGAGATAACACTGAAGCTTTCTTT. The chain uses TRBV7-9 and TRBJ1-1, with D perhaps matching TRBD1 (5 bases). The CDR3 length is 14 residues. V was shortened by 2 bases and J by 2 bases, with 9 bases between the two germline ends. Germline V lookup: CDR1 SEHNR, CDR2 FQNEAQ (reference sequence).

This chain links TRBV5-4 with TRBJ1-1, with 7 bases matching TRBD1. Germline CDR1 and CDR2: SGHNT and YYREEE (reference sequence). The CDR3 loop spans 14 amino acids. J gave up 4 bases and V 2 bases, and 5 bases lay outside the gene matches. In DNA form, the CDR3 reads TGTGCCAGCAGCTTAGTAAACAGGGGCACTGAAGCTTTCTTT. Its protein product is CASSLVNRGTEAFF. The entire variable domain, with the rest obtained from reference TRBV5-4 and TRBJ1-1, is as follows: ETGVTQSPTHLIKTRGQQVTLRCSSQSGHNTVSWYQQALGQGPQFIFQYYREEENGRGNFPPRFSGLQFPNYSSELNVNALELDDSALYLCASSLVNRGTEAFFGQGTRLTVV.

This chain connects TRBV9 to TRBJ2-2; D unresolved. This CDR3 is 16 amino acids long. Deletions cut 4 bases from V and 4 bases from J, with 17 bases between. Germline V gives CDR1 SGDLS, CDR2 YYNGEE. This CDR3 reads CASSLIGQSGTGELFF. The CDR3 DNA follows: TGTGCCAGCAGCCTTATAGGGCAGTCCGGCACCGGGGAGCTGTTTTTT.

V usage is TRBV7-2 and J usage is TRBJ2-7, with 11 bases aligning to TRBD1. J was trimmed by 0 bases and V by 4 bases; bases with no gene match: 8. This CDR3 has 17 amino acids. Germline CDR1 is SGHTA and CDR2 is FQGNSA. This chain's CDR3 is CASSSPGQGVGSYEQYF. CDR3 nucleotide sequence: TGTGCCAGCAGCTCCCCGGGACAGGGGGTTGGCTCCTACGAGCAGTACTTC.

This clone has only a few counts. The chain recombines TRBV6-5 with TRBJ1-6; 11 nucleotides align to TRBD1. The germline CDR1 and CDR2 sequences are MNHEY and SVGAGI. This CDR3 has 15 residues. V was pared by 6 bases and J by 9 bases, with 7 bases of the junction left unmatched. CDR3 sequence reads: CASSPRDRGTSPLHF. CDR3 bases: TGTGCCAGCAGCCCCCGGGACAGGGGGACTTCACCCCTCCACTTT.

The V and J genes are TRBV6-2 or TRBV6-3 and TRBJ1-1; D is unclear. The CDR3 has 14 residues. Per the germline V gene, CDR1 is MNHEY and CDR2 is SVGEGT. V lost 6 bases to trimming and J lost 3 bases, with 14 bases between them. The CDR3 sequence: CASSSSVGDTEAFF. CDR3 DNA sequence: TGTGCCAGCAGCTCGTCAGTAGGCGACACTGAAGCTTTCTTT.

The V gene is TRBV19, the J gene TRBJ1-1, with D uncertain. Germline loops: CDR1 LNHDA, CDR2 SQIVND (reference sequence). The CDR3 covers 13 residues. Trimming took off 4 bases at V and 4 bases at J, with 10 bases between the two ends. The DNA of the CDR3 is TGTGCCAGTAGTACCACAGCGGGCACTGAAGCTTTCTTT. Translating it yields CASSTTAGTEAFF.

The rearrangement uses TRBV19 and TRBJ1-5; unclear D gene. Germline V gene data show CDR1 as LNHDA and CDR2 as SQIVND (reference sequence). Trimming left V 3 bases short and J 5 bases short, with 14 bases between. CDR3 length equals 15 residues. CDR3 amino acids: CASSISGNWDQPQHF. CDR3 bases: TGTGCCAGTAGTATCTCCGGGAATTGGGATCAGCCCCAGCATTTT. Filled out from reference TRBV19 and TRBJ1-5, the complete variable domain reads DGGITQSPKYLFRKEGQNVTLSCEQNLNHDAMYWYRQDPGQGLRLIYYSQIVNDFQKGDIAEGYSVSREKKESFPLTVTSAQKNPTAFYLCASSISGNWDQPQHFGDGTRLSIL.

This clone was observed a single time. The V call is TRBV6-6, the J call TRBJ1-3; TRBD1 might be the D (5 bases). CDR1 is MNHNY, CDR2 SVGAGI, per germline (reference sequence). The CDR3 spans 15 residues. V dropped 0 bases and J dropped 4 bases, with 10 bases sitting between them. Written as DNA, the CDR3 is TGTGCCAGCAGTTACTCATCAGGGTTCGGAAACACCATATATTTT. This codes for CASSYSSGFGNTIYF.

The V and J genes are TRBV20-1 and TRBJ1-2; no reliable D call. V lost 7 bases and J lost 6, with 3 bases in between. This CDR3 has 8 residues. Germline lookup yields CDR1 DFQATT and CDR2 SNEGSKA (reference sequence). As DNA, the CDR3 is TGCAGTGGGGATGGCTACACCTTC. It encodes CSGDGYTF.

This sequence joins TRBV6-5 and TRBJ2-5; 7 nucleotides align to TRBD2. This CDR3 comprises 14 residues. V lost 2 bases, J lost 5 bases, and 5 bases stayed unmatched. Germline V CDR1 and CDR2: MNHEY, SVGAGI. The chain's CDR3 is CASSYGLGGETQYF. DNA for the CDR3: TGTGCCAGCAGTTACGGACTAGGTGGGGAGACCCAGTACTTC.

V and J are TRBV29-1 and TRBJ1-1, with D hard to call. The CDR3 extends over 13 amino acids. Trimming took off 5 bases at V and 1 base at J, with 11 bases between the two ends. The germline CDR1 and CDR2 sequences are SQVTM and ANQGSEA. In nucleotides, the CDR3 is TGCAGCGTTTTTCAGTGGGCGAACACTGAAGCTTTCTTT. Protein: CSVFQWANTEAFF.

This chain's CDR3 is CSVRYYNEQFF. CDR3 coding DNA: TGCAGCGTTCGATACTACAATGAGCAGTTCTTC. The J gene is TRBJ2-1, the V gene TRBV29-1; D not resolved. CDR3 length equals 11 residues. Germline V CDR1 and CDR2: SQVTM, ANQGSEA. The germline V and J ends were trimmed by 5 bases and 3 bases, with 5 bases remaining between them.